A selection of T cell receptor beta chains follows, all from one sample in a study of blood T cell repertoires in COVID-19. The repertoire was sequenced with immunoSEQ multiplex PCR; TCRdb's copy has only in-frame clones and lacks some. Of about 250,000 clones in the sample, about nine tenths were seen once. Sequencing input: peripheral blood. The receptors were sampled from a man aged 30 to 45 with COVID-19, enrolled during active disease. Each CDR3 is given with its conserved first and last residue. A D gene is named only where the DNA matches it firmly. Some rows mark clone size as missing; the rest say once, few, many or name a class of expanded clone.

v_call	d_call	j_call	clone_size	cdr3_nt	cdr3_aa
TRBV2	TRBD1	TRBJ1-1	NA	TGTGCCAGCAGGGCCGGGACAGTGACTGAAGCTTTCTTT	CASRAGTVTEAFF
TRBV5-1	TRBD2	TRBJ2-3	NA	TGCGCCAGCAGCTTGGGGGGGACTACGAGCGACACAGATACGCAGTATTTT	CASSLGGTTSDTDTQYF
TRBV6-1	NA	TRBJ2-7	NA	TGTGCCAGCAGTGAAGCCCGGCAGGGTTATGACGAGCAGTACTTC	CASSEARQGYDEQYF
TRBV9	TRBD2	TRBJ2-3	NA	TGTGCCAGCAGCGTGGCTAGCGGGGGTCGCACAGATACGCAGTATTTT	CASSVASGGRTDTQYF
TRBV18	NA	TRBJ1-6	NA	TGTGCCAGCTCACCGAGACCAACCGCGGCTTCACCCCTCCACTTT	CASSPRPTAASPLHF
TRBV11-3	TRBD1	TRBJ1-1	NA	TGTGCCAGCATCTTGGCCCACCTAGGGGGCGCCCGGGGAGCTTTCTTT	CASILAHLGGARGAFF
TRBV24-1	TRBD2	TRBJ2-3	NA	TGTGCCACCAGTAACGGGGGGGCCGCAGATACGCAGTATTTT	CATSNGGAADTQYF
TRBV10-3	TRBD2	TRBJ2-3	NA	TGTGCCATCAGTGAGTTCTCGACTAGCGGATCCCGCACAGATACGCAGTATTTT	CAISEFSTSGSRTDTQYF
TRBV7-3	TRBD2	TRBJ2-1	NA	TGTGCCAGCAGCTTCCCCGGGACTAGCGGGGGGCTGTTCTTC	CASSFPGTSGGLFF
TRBV19	NA	TRBJ2-3	once	TGTGCCAGTAGTACCCAGGGGAGCACAGATACGCAGTATTTT	CASSTQGSTDTQYF
TRBV5-4	TRBD1	TRBJ1-2	NA	TGTGCCAGCAGCTCGACAGGGGAAGGCTATGGCTACACCTTC	CASSSTGEGYGYTF
TRBV9	NA	TRBJ1-5	few	TGTGCCAGCAGCGAGGAGGGGATTAATCAGCCCCAGCATTTT	CASSEEGINQPQHF
TRBV7-9	TRBD1	TRBJ1-2	NA	TGTGCCAGCAGCTCGACAATGGACAGGAGACTCTATGGCTACACCTTC	CASSSTMDRRLYGYTF
TRBV9	TRBD2	TRBJ2-3	NA	TGTGCCAGCAGCGTAGCCGGTAGCGGGGGCACCGCGGATACGCAGTATTTT	CASSVAGSGGTADTQYF
TRBV19	NA	TRBJ1-1	NA	TGTGCCAGTAGTACCCGGGGGGGTTTTGCGGGTTCAGCTTTCTTT	CASSTRGGFAGSAFF
TRBV9	NA	TRBJ2-5	NA	TGTGCCAGCAGGACGACAACCCATGGGGGACCCCGCGGGGAAGAGACCCAGTACTTC	CASRTTTHGGPRGEETQYF
TRBV5-6	TRBD1	TRBJ2-7	NA	TGTGCCAGCAGCCTCGGACAGGGACGATACGAGCAGTACTTC	CASSLGQGRYEQYF
TRBV5-1	NA	TRBJ2-2	NA	TGCGCCAGCAGCGCGTGGGTGGAGACTACGAACACCGGGGAGCTGTTTTTT	CASSAWVETTNTGELFF
TRBV11-2	NA	TRBJ2-1	NA	TGTGCCAGCAGCAAAGACCGGGACAAAAACTACAATGAGCAGTTCTTC	CASSKDRDKNYNEQFF
TRBV9	TRBD2	TRBJ2-7	NA	TGTGCCAGCAGCGTAGGCTTGAGAGGGACTAGCGGGGCCGAGCAGTACTTC	CASSVGLRGTSGAEQYF
TRBV9	TRBD2	TRBJ2-7	NA	TGTGCCAGCAGCTTGGGGACTAGCGGGGGGGCCGAGCAGTACTTC	CASSLGTSGGAEQYF
TRBV19	NA	TRBJ1-3	NA	TGTGCCAGTAGTATCCCCTGGCTCTCTGGAAACACCATATATTTT	CASSIPWLSGNTIYF
TRBV9	NA	TRBJ2-1	NA	TGTGCCAGCAGCGTACCCGGGACTGCCTACAATGAGCAGTTCTTC	CASSVPGTAYNEQFF
TRBV12-3/TRBV12-4	NA	TRBJ1-2	few	TGTGCCAGCAGTTTAGGCAGGCTCTATGGCTACACCTTC	CASSLGRLYGYTF
TRBV28	TRBD1	TRBJ1-5	NA	TGTGCCAGCAGTTTCTCGGACAGGGGGGTGGGCAATCAGCCCCAGCATTTT	CASSFSDRGVGNQPQHF
TRBV5-1	NA	TRBJ2-7	NA	TGCGCCAGCAGCTTCCCTGACAGGACCGGAGCCGAAATTACTTACGAGCAGTACTTC	CASSFPDRTGAEITYEQYF
TRBV12-5	NA	TRBJ1-1	NA	TGTGCTAGTGGTTTTATCCGGGAGGCTGAAGCTTTCTTT	CASGFIREAEAFF
TRBV30	NA	TRBJ2-3	NA	TGTGCCTGGACCACTAAAGCCGGAGCCTCTCTCACAGATACGCAGTATTTT	CAWTTKAGASLTDTQYF
TRBV5-1	TRBD1	TRBJ2-7	NA	TGCGCCAGCAGCCAAGCGGGACAGGGCTCTTACGAGCAGTACTTC	CASSQAGQGSYEQYF
TRBV5-4	NA	TRBJ1-4	NA	TGTGCCAGCAGCACCGAGGGGGGGCCTAATGAAAAACTGTTTTTT	CASSTEGGPNEKLFF
TRBV6-5	TRBD1	TRBJ1-6	NA	TGTGCCAGCAGTTATTCAGGGGGCGATTCACCCCTCCACTTT	CASSYSGGDSPLHF
TRBV5-1	NA	TRBJ1-4	NA	TGCGCCAGCAGCTTGTCCTCGGGGCAGGGGAATGAAAAACTGTTTTTT	CASSLSSGQGNEKLFF
TRBV27	TRBD1	TRBJ1-2	NA	TGTGCCAGCAGTCTGAAGGACAGGACCTATGGCTACACCTTC	CASSLKDRTYGYTF
TRBV6-6	NA	TRBJ2-7	NA	TGTGCCAGCAGTTACGGGAGAACATCCTACGAGCAGTACTTC	CASSYGRTSYEQYF
TRBV5-6	NA	TRBJ1-1	NA	TGTGCCAGCAGCTTGGTTGGGGCAATGACTGAAGCTTTCTTT	CASSLVGAMTEAFF
TRBV11-2	TRBD2	TRBJ2-1	NA	TGTGCCAGCAGCCTTAGCGGGGGGGCCGGGGAGCAGTTCTTC	CASSLSGGAGEQFF
TRBV6-1	NA	TRBJ1-5	NA	TGTGCCAGCAGTGAAGAGGGGGGGCAGGGGAGACAGCCCCAGCATTTT	CASSEEGGQGRQPQHF
TRBV7-9	TRBD1	TRBJ1-6	NA	TGTGCCAGCAGCTTATTGGACAGGGACAATTCACCCCTCCACTTT	CASSLLDRDNSPLHF
TRBV29-1	NA	TRBJ1-1	NA	TGCAGCGTTGTCGGACCCGGAGGGAACACTGAAGCTTTCTTT	CSVVGPGGNTEAFF
TRBV14	NA	TRBJ2-1	NA	TGTGCCAGCAGCCAAGAAAGTGGCCTCTCCTACAATGAGCAGTTCTTC	CASSQESGLSYNEQFF
TRBV5-4	TRBD1	TRBJ1-2	NA	TGTGCCAGCAGCAACCGGGACAGGGCTGAGGGCTACACCTTC	CASSNRDRAEGYTF
TRBV24-1	NA	TRBJ1-2	NA	TGTGCCACCAGTGACCGAGACACCGGGGTGCAGGGCTACACCTTC	CATSDRDTGVQGYTF
TRBV7-2	TRBD2	TRBJ2-3	NA	TGTGCCAGCAGCGGTCGACTAGCGGGGGCGGGAGATACGCAGTATTTT	CASSGRLAGAGDTQYF
TRBV4-2	NA	TRBJ2-5	NA	TGTGCCAGCAGCCAAGCTATGGGACATCATCAAGAGACCCAGTACTTC	CASSQAMGHHQETQYF
TRBV5-1	TRBD1	TRBJ2-2	NA	TGCGCCAGCAGCTGGGGCTACAGGGGGGACACCGGGGAGCTGTTTTTT	CASSWGYRGDTGELFF
TRBV4-1	NA	TRBJ1-2	NA	TGCGCCAGCAGCCAAGATCGCGACACACCCGAGGGCTATGGCTACACCTTC	CASSQDRDTPEGYGYTF
TRBV13	TRBD2	TRBJ2-7	NA	TGTGCCAGCAGCTTACGCGGGGCGGGGGTTAGTCACGAGCAGTACTTC	CASSLRGAGVSHEQYF
TRBV10-3	NA	TRBJ1-5	NA	TGTGCCACGGGGAACTTGGACCTCTACAATCAGCCCCAGCATTTT	CATGNLDLYNQPQHF
TRBV6-2/TRBV6-3	TRBD2	TRBJ2-1	few	TGTGCCAGCAGCCGCTTTCTGGCTAGCGGGGACAATGAGCAGTTCTTC	CASSRFLASGDNEQFF
TRBV1	NA	TRBJ1-6	NA	TGCACCAGCAGCCAGGCCCGACAGGGGCCCAATTCACCCCTCCACTTT	CTSSQARQGPNSPLHF